Listed here are 6 T cell receptor beta chains from one sample, sequenced in a study of OX40 agonist ivuxolimab in advanced cancers. Data came from immunoSEQ multiplex PCR; TCRdb stores just in-frame clones and leaves some out. The sample contains under 100,000 clones, 84% of which appear only once. The sample here was CD4+ or CD8+ T cells sorted from blood, taken in a trial of the OX40 agonist ivuxolimab. Receptors were obtained from an adult with an advanced solid tumor such as melanoma, head and neck, liver or kidney cancer.

V usage is TRBV7-8 and J usage is TRBJ2-7; no clear D gene. In germline, CDR1 is SGHVS, CDR2 FQNEAQ. V was pared by 2 bases and J by 3 bases, with 11 bases between. The CDR3 length is 14 residues. The CDR3, as DNA: TGTGCCAGCAGCTTATCAACAGCTAGCTACGAGCAGTACTTC. This codes for CASSLSTASYEQYF. The full variable domain, its missing parts supplied by reference TRBV7-8 and TRBJ2-7, is GAGVSQSPRYKVAKRGQDVALRCDPISGHVSLFWYQQALGQGPEFLTYFQNEAQLDKSGLPSDRFFAERPEGSVSTLKIQRTQQEDSAVYLCASSLSTASYEQYFGPGTRLTVT.

The chain recombines TRBV5-8 with TRBJ1-5; TRBD1 agrees at 10 bases. This CDR3 is 17 amino acids long. Germline assignment: CDR1 SGHTS and CDR2 YDEGEE. V gave up 4 bases and J gave up 7 bases; unmatched junction bases: 14. This CDR3 is CASSGPGGDRGLQPQHF. In nucleotides, the CDR3 is TGTGCCAGCAGCGGACCGGGGGGAGACAGGGGGCTCCAGCCCCAGCATTTT. The full variable domain, in which reference TRBV5-8 and TRBJ1-5 provide the parts outside the CDR3, is EAGVTQSPTHLIKTRGQQATLRCSPISGHTSVYWYQQALGLGLQFLLWYDEGEERNRGNFPPRFSGRQFPNYSSELNVNALELEDSALYLCASSGPGGDRGLQPQHFGDGTRLSIL.

The V gene is TRBV5-1, the J gene TRBJ2-1, with D perhaps being TRBD1 or TRBD2 (5 bases each). Germline CDR1 is SGHRS and CDR2 is YFSETQ. This CDR3 is built from 14 residues. The V and J ends lost 4 bases and 5 bases respectively, with 13 bases between them. CDR3: CASSPGPGNNEQFF. As DNA, the CDR3 is TGCGCCAGCAGCCCGGGACCTGGGAACAATGAGCAGTTCTTC.

The CDR3 here is CASRSGHVNSGANVLTF. The CDR3, as DNA: TGCGCCAGCAGGTCGGGACACGTTAACTCTGGGGCCAACGTCCTGACTTTC. This sequence joins TRBV5-1 and TRBJ2-6, with D maybe TRBD1 (6 bases). Germline lookup yields CDR1 SGHRS and CDR2 YFSETQ. The CDR3 is made up of 17 amino acids. V was shortened by 5 bases and J by 0 bases, with 15 bases between the two germline ends.

The genes are TRBV19 and TRBJ1-2; possibly TRBD1 for D (6 bases). CDR3 length: 14 amino acids. Germline assignment: CDR1 LNHDA and CDR2 SQIVND (reference sequence). V lost 4 bases and J 8 bases, leaving 17 bases between the germline ends. The CDR3 nucleotides read TGTGCCAGTAGTACCGTTGGACAGTTTAGAGGCTACACCTTC. Residues: CASSTVGQFRGYTF.

This sequence joins TRBV27 and TRBJ2-7; 7 bases fit TRBD2. Unmatched junction bases numbered 5, after V lost 5 bases and J lost 4 bases. Per the germline V gene, CDR1 is MNHEY and CDR2 is SMNVEV (reference sequence). The CDR3 runs to 13 residues. The CDR3 protein is CASSPWGGYEQYF. CDR3 coding DNA: TGTGCCAGCAGTCCGTGGGGGGGATACGAGCAGTACTTC.